This T cell receptor (beta chain) was sequenced for a study of regulatory T cells in long-lasting Graves disease. This clonotype was recorded at least ten times. With iRepertoire HTBI primers and Arm-PCR of CDR3 regions, TCR beta libraries were built. One entry per CDR3 protein, called by TCRdb with MiXCR from the multiplex PCR reads. The data contain 440,000 or so distinct CDR3 sequences, 14% to 15% of them singletons. Time point: newly diagnosed GD, antithyroid drugs for less than 3 months. Scientists built the TCR library using RNA that was extracted from PBMCs. CDR3 length equals 16 residues. V lost 0 bases to trimming and J lost 3 bases; unmatched junction nucleotides: 8. Germline V CDR1 and CDR2: DFQATT, SNEGSKA (reference sequence). These sequences were also reported in another study, on T cells in Graves' hyperthyroidism and ophthalmopathy.

The chain couples TRBV20-1 to TRBJ2-3; 8 nucleotides line up with TRBD2. The sequencing here drew on peripheral blood mononuclear cells (PBMCs), taken at new diagnosis, from a patient treated with antithyroid drugs. The receptor's source is a woman aged 25 to 45 with Graves disease. The CDR3 bases are TGCAGTGCTAGAGATTTTACTAGCGGCCCTACAGATACGCAGTATTTT. As protein: CSARDFTSGPTDTQYF.